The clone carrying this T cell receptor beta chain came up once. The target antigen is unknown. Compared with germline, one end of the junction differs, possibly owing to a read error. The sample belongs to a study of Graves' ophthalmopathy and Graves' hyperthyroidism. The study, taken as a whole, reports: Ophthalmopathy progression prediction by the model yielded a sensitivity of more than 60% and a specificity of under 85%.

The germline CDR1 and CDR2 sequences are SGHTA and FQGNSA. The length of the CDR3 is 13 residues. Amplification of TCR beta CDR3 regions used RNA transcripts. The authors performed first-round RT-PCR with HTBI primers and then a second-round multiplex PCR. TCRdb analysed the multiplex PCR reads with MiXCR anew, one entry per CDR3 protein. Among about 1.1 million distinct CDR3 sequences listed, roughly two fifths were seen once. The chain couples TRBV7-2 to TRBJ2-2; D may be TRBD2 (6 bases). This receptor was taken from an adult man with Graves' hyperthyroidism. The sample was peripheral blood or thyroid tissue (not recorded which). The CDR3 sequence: CASSQLSAGGLFF. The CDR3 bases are TGCGCCAGCAGCCAACTTTCCGCCGGGGGGCTGTTTTTT. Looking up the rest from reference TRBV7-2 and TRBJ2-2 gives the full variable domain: GAGVSQSPSNKVTEKGKDVELRCDPISGHTALYWYRQSLGQGLEFLIYFQGNSAPDKSGLPSDRFSAERTGGSVSTLTIQRTQQEDSAVYLCASSQLSAGGLFFGEGSRLTVL.